These 8 T cell receptor beta chains were sequenced from one sample in a study of CD4 T cells in relation to SARS-CoV-2 and coronaviruses. Before the COVID-19 pandemic, during about 2011-2019, CD4+ T cells were taken from unexposed donors. The cells were cultured for about ten days before CD4+ T cells were isolated. Their cognate antigens are unknown. Sequencing was performed with immunoSEQ multiplex PCR; in TCRdb, only in-frame clones are kept and a portion is missing. Found here are roughly 24,000 clones, 70% to 80% of them singletons; the top ten hold about 15%. The sample was CD4+ T cells from PBMCs, cultured in vitro. These receptors were taken from a human donor in good health.

The chain joins TRBV28 to TRBJ1-4; 8 bases are a match to TRBD1. Trimming at V came to 2 bases and at J to 9 bases, leaving 8 bases not matched to a gene. Germline CDR1 is MDHEN and CDR2 is SYDVKM. The CDR3 loop spans 15 amino acids. CDR3 coding DNA: TGTGCCAGCAGTTTACCCAGGACAGGGAGGAAAAAACTGTTTTTT. Translated, it gives CASSLPRTGRKKLFF.

The chain recombines TRBV18 with TRBJ1-1, with TRBD1 as a possible D gene (6 bases). V gave up 4 bases and J gave up 1 base, with 16 bases separating them. The CDR3 extends over 16 amino acids. Germline loops: CDR1 KGHSH, CDR2 LQKENI. Here the CDR3 DNA reads TGTGCCAGCTCACGACCCTTGGACAGAGAGAACACTGAAGCTTTCTTT. Its translation is CASSRPLDRENTEAFF.

This chain joins TRBV5-4 and TRBJ2-3; TRBD2 agrees at 9 bases. The V segment lost 2 bases and the J segment 0 bases; nucleotides outside the gene matches: 13. Germline V CDR1 and CDR2: SGHNT, YYREEE (reference sequence). The CDR3 runs to 19 residues. Here the CDR3 DNA reads TGTGCCAGCAGCTTCGGGCGGGCGGCGGGGGGGATGAGCACAGATACGCAGTATTTT. Residues: CASSFGRAAGGMSTDTQYF.

This rearrangement joins TRBV7-3 to TRBJ1-1, with D perhaps matching TRBD1 (5 bases). The germline gives CDR1 SGHTA, CDR2 FQGTGA. Trimming removed 3 bases at V and 3 bases at J, with 8 bases between. The CDR3 has 13 residues. In DNA form, the CDR3 reads TGTGCCAGCAGCTTCGGGGGAGACACTGAAGCTTTCTTT. Its translation is CASSFGGDTEAFF.

The genes are TRBV29-1 and TRBJ1-1; no clear D. The V gene's germline CDR1 is SQVTM and CDR2 ANQGSEA. With 6 bases removed from V and 1 base from J, the gap between germline ends came to 18 bases. The CDR3 extends over 15 amino acids. CDR3 sequence reads: CSVRGAGPENTEAFF. CDR3 DNA sequence: TGCAGCGTCCGTGGTGCCGGACCGGAGAACACTGAAGCTTTCTTT.

The chain uses TRBV6-5 and TRBJ1-5, with D possibly TRBD1 on 6 matching bases. V lost 6 bases and J lost 0, with 12 bases in between. This CDR3 comprises 15 residues. Germline V gene lookup returns CDR1 MNHEY and CDR2 SVGAGI. Here the CDR3 DNA reads TGTGCCAGCAGCCGCAACAGGGTTAGCAATCAGCCCCAGCATTTT. Amino acids: CASSRNRVSNQPQHF.

The V call is TRBV9, the J call TRBJ2-3; the D call may be TRBD1 or TRBD2 (6 bases each). V was shortened by 4 bases and J by 1 base, with 16 bases between the two germline ends. CDR3 length equals 16 residues. Germline V lookup: CDR1 SGDLS, CDR2 YYNGEE. The CDR3 loop reads CASSSRGGQRTDTQYF. CDR3 nucleotides: TGTGCCAGCAGCAGTAGAGGGGGGCAGCGCACAGATACGCAGTATTTT. Full variable domain (outside the CDR3, taken from reference TRBV9 and TRBJ2-3): DSGVTQTPKHLITATGQRVTLRCSPRSGDLSVYWYQQSLDQGLQFLIQYYNGEERAKGNILERFSAQQFPDLHSELNLSSLELGDSALYFCASSSRGGQRTDTQYFGPGTRLTVL.

A single count supports this clone. This chain links TRBV10-3 with TRBJ2-3; unclear D gene. This CDR3 region has 11 residues. V lost 2 bases and J 7 bases, leaving 4 bases between the germline ends. Germline V gene lookup returns CDR1 ENHRY and CDR2 SYGVKD. Written as DNA, the CDR3 is TGTGCCATCAGTGAGCTAAATACGCAGTATTTT. Its protein is CAISELNTQYF.